Sequencing of this T cell receptor (beta chain) was carried out in a study of molecular identifiers for immune sequencing clone quantification. V gave up 2 bases and J gave up 0 bases; unmatched junction bases: 5. The CDR3 extends over 16 amino acids. Germline V gene sequence: CDR1 SGHTA, CDR2 FQGNSA. Concerning this clonotype: This could be a read error, since a much larger clone is one nucleotide away. The CDR3 ends on some other residue instead of the conserved phenylalanine or tryptophan, so this is likely a read error.

TCRdb independently ran MiXCR on the PCR reads; one entry per CDR3 protein. The sample includes about half a million distinct CDR3 sequences, roughly 23% of them seen just once. What was sequenced was naive CD8+ T cells from blood, with Jurkat cell RNA spiked in. The subset here: FACS-sorted CD8+CD4-CCR7+CD45RA+ naive T cells. The TCR sequence derives from a human donor in good health. Some libraries in this study had Jurkat cell RNA spiked in. The chain is built from TRBV7-2 and TRBJ2-7; 9 nucleotides align to TRBD2. The CDR3 loop is CASSLWGSGSSYEQYS. In DNA, the CDR3 is TGTGCCAGCAGCTTATGGGGTAGCGGGAGCTCCTACGAGCAGTACTCC.